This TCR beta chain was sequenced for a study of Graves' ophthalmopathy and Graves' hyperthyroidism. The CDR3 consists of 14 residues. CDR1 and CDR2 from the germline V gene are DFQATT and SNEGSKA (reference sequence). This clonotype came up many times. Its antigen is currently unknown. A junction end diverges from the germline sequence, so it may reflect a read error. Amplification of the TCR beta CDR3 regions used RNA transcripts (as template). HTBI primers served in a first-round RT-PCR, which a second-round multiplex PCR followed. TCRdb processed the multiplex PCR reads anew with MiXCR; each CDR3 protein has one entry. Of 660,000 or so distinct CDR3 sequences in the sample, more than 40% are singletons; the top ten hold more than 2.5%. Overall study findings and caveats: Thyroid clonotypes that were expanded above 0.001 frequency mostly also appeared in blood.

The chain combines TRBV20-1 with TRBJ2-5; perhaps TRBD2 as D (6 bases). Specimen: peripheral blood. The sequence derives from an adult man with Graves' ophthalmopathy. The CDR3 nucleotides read TGCAGTGCTTCCACAGGACGTGGGGCCTCTAGCGTAGACTTC. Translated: CSASTGRGASSVDF.